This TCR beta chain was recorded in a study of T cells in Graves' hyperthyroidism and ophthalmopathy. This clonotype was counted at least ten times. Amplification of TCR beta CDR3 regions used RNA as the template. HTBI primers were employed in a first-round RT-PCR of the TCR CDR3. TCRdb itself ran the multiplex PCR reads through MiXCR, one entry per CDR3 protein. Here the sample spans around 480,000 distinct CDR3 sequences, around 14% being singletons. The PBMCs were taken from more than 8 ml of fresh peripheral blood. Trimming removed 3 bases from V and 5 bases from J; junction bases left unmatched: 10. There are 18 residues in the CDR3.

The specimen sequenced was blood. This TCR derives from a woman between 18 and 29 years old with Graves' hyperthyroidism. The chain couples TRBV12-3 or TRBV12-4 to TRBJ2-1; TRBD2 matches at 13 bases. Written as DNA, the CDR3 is TGTGCCAGCAGTTTCGAAGGACTAGCGGGAGCGACTGACAATGAGCAGTTCTTC. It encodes CASSFEGLAGATDNEQFF.